These 26 T cell receptor beta chains were all obtained from the same sample, sequenced in a study of T-cell reconstitution after alpha-beta-depleted transplantation in children. Preparation of the TCRbeta library involved a method that used unique molecular identifiers. TCRdb reanalysed the PCR reads using MiXCR and keeps one entry per CDR3 protein. The sample shows 150,000 to 200,000 distinct CDR3 sequences, roughly 6.5% of them seen only once. Sequencing used PBMCs, obtained before TCRalphabeta/CD19-depleted stem cell transplant. These receptor sequences come from a girl in the first two years of life with combined immunodeficiency, due to receive a stem cell transplant.

This clonotype was seen many times. The J gene is TRBJ2-5, the V gene TRBV4-3, with D perhaps matching TRBD1 (6 bases). Germline V gene sequence: CDR1 LGHNA, CDR2 YSLEER. With 0 bases removed from V and 5 bases from J, the gap between germline ends came to 22 bases. The CDR3 loop spans 18 amino acids. CDR3 sequence (DNA): TGCGCCAGCAGCCAAGAATGGGGGTCCACAGGGCCAATCGAGACCCAGTACTTC. It is translated as CASSQEWGSTGPIETQYF.

There are many counts of this clonotype. The rearrangement links TRBV2 to TRBJ2-7; D call uncertain. Germline assignment: CDR1 SNHLY and CDR2 FYNNEI. The CDR3 is 13 residues long. V lost 6 bases to trimming and J lost 3 bases, with 12 bases between them. This CDR3 is CASSPRVIYEQYF. As DNA, the CDR3 is TGTGCCAGCAGCCCTAGAGTGATCTACGAGCAGTACTTC. The whole variable domain, filled in from reference TRBV2 and TRBJ2-7, reads EPEVTQTPSHQVTQMGQEVILRCVPISNHLYFYWYRQILGQKVEFLVSFYNNEISEKSEIFDDQFSVERPDGSNFTLKIRSTKLEDSAMYFCASSPRVIYEQYFGPGTRLTVT.

About this clonotype: Its ends do not fully match the called genes, so a read error is possible. This chain uses TRBV2 with TRBJ1-1; a weak D match, TRBD1 (5 bases). Germline loops: CDR1 SNHLY, CDR2 FYNNEI. The CDR3 is 15 amino acids. The CDR3 reads CASSEWGRVRTEAFF. CDR3 nucleotides: TGTGCTAGCAGTGAATGGGGGAGGGTGCGTACTGAAGCTTTCTTT.

Ten or more counts support this clonotype. This chain connects TRBV12-3 or TRBV12-4 to TRBJ1-5; D uncertain. The V end lost 1 base, the J end lost 4 bases, and 11 bases lay between the germline ends. The CDR3 has 15 residues. The CDR3 nucleotides read TGTGCCAGCAGTTTAGTCCCGGGTCCAAATCAGCCCCAGCATTTT. It translates to CASSLVPGPNQPQHF.

This clonotype appeared many times. This chain uses TRBV7-3 with TRBJ2-1; 13 bases align to TRBD2. Germline lookup yields CDR1 SGHTA and CDR2 FQGTGA. V dropped 6 bases and J dropped 5; count of bases not matched to a gene: 7. The length of the CDR3 is 16 residues. CDR3 residues: CASSRTSGGVDNEQFF. The DNA for the CDR3 is TGTGCCAGCAGTCGAACTAGCGGGGGGGTAGACAATGAGCAGTTCTTC.

This clonotype was seen ten or more times. J is TRBJ2-1 and V is TRBV20-1, with D tentatively TRBD1 or TRBD2 (5 bases each). There are 21 residues in the CDR3. Germline V gives CDR1 DFQATT, CDR2 SNEGSKA (reference sequence). V was trimmed by 3 bases and J by 0 bases, leaving 30 bases between them. CDR3 in amino acids: CSARGPLSGAPPRDSYNEQFF. The CDR3 nucleotides are TGCAGTGCTAGGGGTCCTCTATCCGGGGCCCCCCCCCGGGACTCCTACAATGAGCAGTTCTTC.

The J gene is TRBJ2-1, the V gene TRBV24-1; 9 bases match TRBD1. The CDR3 is 14 amino acids. After removal of 4 bases from V and 6 bases from J, the junction contained 3 bases not matched to a gene. CDR1 KGHDR and CDR2 SFDVKD come from the germline V gene. DNA for the CDR3: TGTGCCACCAGTGACGGACAGGGGCGCAATGAGCAGTTCTTC. It specifies CATSDGQGRNEQFF.

This clonotype was observed many times. The chain's CDR3 is CAIGTPPQETQYF. CDR3 nucleotide sequence: TGTGCCATCGGTACACCCCCCCAAGAGACCCAGTACTTC. The V call is TRBV10-3, the J call TRBJ2-5; D unresolved. The germline CDR1 and CDR2 sequences are ENHRY and SYGVKD. This CDR3 comprises 13 residues. The V gene lost 8 bases and the J gene lost 1 base, with 11 bases spanning the gap.

The CDR3 coding sequence is TGTGCCAGCAGCGTAAGGGATGACAATGAGCAGTTCTTC. Amino acid sequence: CASSVRDDNEQFF. The chain has TRBV9 and TRBJ2-1; D gene unclear. The V and J ends lost 1 base and 5 bases respectively, with 7 bases between them. The CDR3 length is 13 residues. CDR1 is SGDLS and CDR2 is YYNGEE in the germline V gene.

This clonotype has ten or more counts. The rearrangement joins TRBV5-1 to TRBJ2-7; TRBD1 matches 10 bases. CDR3 size: 14 residues. The V gene's germline CDR1 is SGHRS and CDR2 YFSETQ. The V gene end was trimmed by 4 bases and the J gene end by 3 bases; junction bases not matched to a gene: 4. The DNA for the CDR3 is TGCGCCAGCAGCGCCGGGACAGGGGTCTACGAGCAGTACTTC. Its protein is CASSAGTGVYEQYF.

This clonotype has ten or more counts. The rearrangement joins TRBV7-2 to TRBJ2-3; 11 bases are a match to TRBD2. With V trimmed by 5 bases and J by 6 bases, 4 bases remained unmatched. The CDR3 is 14 residues long. Germline values: CDR1 SGHTA, CDR2 FQGNSA. The CDR3 DNA reads as TGTGCCAGCAGCCTGGGACTAGCGGCCGATACGCAGTATTTT. As protein: CASSLGLAADTQYF.

This sequence joins TRBV28 and TRBJ2-4, with 8 positions matching TRBD1. From germline, CDR1 is MDHEN and CDR2 SYDVKM. Trimming took 3 bases from V and 8 from J; bases not matched to a gene: 3. CDR3 length: 13 residues. CDR3 protein: CASSLDREDIQYF. The CDR3, as DNA: TGTGCCAGCAGTTTGGACAGGGAAGACATTCAGTACTTC.

This clonotype has at least ten counts. The rearrangement links TRBV12-3 or TRBV12-4 to TRBJ2-3; TRBD1 aligns across 8 bases. The CDR3 has 13 amino acids. The V and J ends lost 8 bases and 5 bases, in that order; junction bases with no gene match: 6. CDR3 sequence: CASAGQGIDTQYF. For the CDR3, the DNA is TGTGCCAGCGCCGGACAGGGAATAGATACGCAGTATTTT.

The sample holds many counts of this clonotype. The chain is built from TRBV28 and TRBJ2-7; possibly TRBD2 for D (6 bases). Per the germline V gene, CDR1 is MDHEN and CDR2 is SYDVKM. Deletions cut 6 bases from V and 2 bases from J, with 20 bases between. CDR3 length equals 16 residues. CDR3 amino acids: CASSPFRDFLPYEQYF. The DNA of the CDR3 is TGTGCCAGCAGCCCCTTCAGGGACTTCCTTCCCTACGAGCAGTACTTC.

This clonotype was found many times. The CDR3 loop is CSQRGPLEDEQFF. The CDR3 DNA reads as TGCAGCCAACGGGGGCCACTGGAGGATGAGCAGTTCTTC. V and J are TRBV29-1 and TRBJ2-1; D is possibly TRBD1 or TRBD2 (6 bases each). The V end lost 8 bases, the J end lost 8 bases, and 19 bases lay between the germline ends. The CDR3 contains 13 residues. Germline-derived CDR1 and CDR2 are SQVTM and ANQGSEA.

This clonotype has a count of ten or more. This CDR3 reads CASSQDYQRTYYEQYF. The CDR3 DNA is TGCGCCAGCAGCCAAGACTATCAGCGGACTTACTACGAGCAGTACTTC. The rearrangement links TRBV4-3 to TRBJ2-7; a possible D gene is TRBD2 (5 bases). The CDR3 totals 16 residues. The germline gives CDR1 LGHNA, CDR2 YSLEER. With 0 bases removed from V and 3 bases from J, the gap between germline ends came to 15 bases.

This clonotype occurred many times. For the CDR3, the DNA is TGCAGTGCTAGACTTAGGACGGCTCCCTACGAGCAGTACTTC. This gives the protein CSARLRTAPYEQYF. The chain has TRBV20-1 and TRBJ2-7; D unresolved. CDR3 size: 14 residues. Germline-derived CDR1 and CDR2 are DFQATT and SNEGSKA (reference sequence). Between the trimmed V and J ends, which lost 2 bases and 2 bases, there was a span of 13 bases.

This clonotype has at least ten counts. V and J are TRBV12-3 or TRBV12-4 and TRBJ2-5; 9 bases fit TRBD2. The CDR3 totals 16 residues. The V gene end was trimmed by 6 bases and the J gene end by 4 bases; junction bases not matched to a gene: 12. The CDR3 protein is CASRPFLSAGGETQYF. The CDR3 nucleotides are TGTGCCAGCAGGCCCTTTCTCTCAGCGGGAGGAGAGACCCAGTACTTC.

This clonotype has at least ten counts. This rearrangement joins TRBV27 to TRBJ2-1, with 7 bases identical to TRBD1. Germline CDR1 is MNHEY and CDR2 is SMNVEV (reference sequence). The V and J ends lost 6 bases and 1 base, in that order; junction bases with no gene match: 9. The CDR3 is 16 amino acids. The DNA of the CDR3 is TGTGCCAGCAGACCTATCGACAGGGTTTCCTACAATGAGCAGTTCTTC. It specifies CASRPIDRVSYNEQFF.

This clonotype was recorded at least ten times. This chain connects TRBV29-1 to TRBJ2-1; 8 nucleotides line up with TRBD1. CDR3 length: 12 residues. The V gene's germline CDR1 is SQVTM and CDR2 ANQGSEA. V lost 7 bases, J lost 7 bases, and 6 bases stayed unmatched. The CDR3 DNA follows: TGCAGCGGGGACAGGAGGAATAATGAGCAGTTCTTC. Residues: CSGDRRNNEQFF.

This clonotype has at least ten counts. The chain links TRBV11-2 to TRBJ1-5; D is undetermined. The germline CDR1 and CDR2 sequences are SGHAT and FQNNGV. The V and J ends lost 5 bases and 4 bases respectively, with 9 bases between them. The CDR3 runs to 13 residues. CDR3 loop: CASSQLWNQPQHF. The CDR3 DNA is TGTGCCAGCAGCCAACTGTGGAATCAGCCCCAGCATTTT.

For this clonotype: Germline is not matched at one junction end, which may reflect a read error. The chain joins TRBV20-1 to TRBJ2-7, with TRBD1 identical over 7 bases. The CDR3 consists of 11 residues. Per the germline V gene, CDR1 is DFQATT and CDR2 is SNEGSKA (reference sequence). CDR3 amino acids: CSAREQGNTAF. The CDR3 DNA is TGCAGTGCTAGAGAACAGGGGAATACCGCCTTC.

This clonotype was counted many times. This chain joins TRBV5-1 and TRBJ2-5, with D perhaps TRBD2 (6 bases). Looked up from germline, CDR1 is SGHRS and CDR2 is YFSETQ. The CDR3 spans 15 residues. The V end lost 6 bases, the J end lost 2 bases, and 17 bases lay between the germline ends. The CDR3 nucleotides read TGCGCCAGCACCCGAAGGAGGGCAGAGCAAGAGACCCAGTACTTC. Amino acid sequence: CASTRRRAEQETQYF.

Many counts were recorded for this clonotype. The chain employs TRBV27 and TRBJ2-1, with TRBD2 identical over 16 bases. Germline V gene data show CDR1 as MNHEY and CDR2 as SMNVEV (reference sequence). There are 16 residues in the CDR3. V lost 7 bases and J lost 9; bases outside the gene matches: 9. Written as DNA, the CDR3 is TGTGCCAGCACGGTCCCGGGACTAGCGGGAGGGGGTGAGCAGTTCTTC. Amino acid sequence: CASTVPGLAGGGEQFF.

This clonotype has only a few counts. The gene calls are TRBV12-3 or TRBV12-4 and TRBJ2-3; the D gene is possibly TRBD2 (5 bases). The V gene lost 3 bases and the J gene lost 4 bases, with 11 bases spanning the gap. The CDR3 totals 14 residues. The CDR3 DNA follows: TGTGCCAGCAGTTTGATAGGAGGTGCAGATACGCAGTATTTT. Translated: CASSLIGGADTQYF.

This clonotype was counted many times. The chain is built from TRBV29-1 and TRBJ2-5; 8 nucleotides align to TRBD1. This CDR3 has 17 amino acids. J was trimmed by 5 bases and V by 2 bases; bases with no gene match: 16. Germline V gives CDR1 SQVTM, CDR2 ANQGSEA. The CDR3 loop is CSVECLRDRRFIETQYF. CDR3 sequence (DNA): TGCAGCGTTGAATGTTTGAGGGACAGGAGATTTATTGAGACCCAGTACTTC.